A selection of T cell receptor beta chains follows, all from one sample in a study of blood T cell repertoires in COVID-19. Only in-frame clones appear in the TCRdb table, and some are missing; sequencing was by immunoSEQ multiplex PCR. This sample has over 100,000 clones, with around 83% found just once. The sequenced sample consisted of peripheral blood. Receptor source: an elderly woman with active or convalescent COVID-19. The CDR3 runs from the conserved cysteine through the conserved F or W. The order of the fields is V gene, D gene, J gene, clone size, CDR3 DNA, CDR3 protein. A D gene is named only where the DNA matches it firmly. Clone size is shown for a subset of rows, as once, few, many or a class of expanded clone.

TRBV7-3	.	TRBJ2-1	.	TGTGCCAGCAGCTTAGATGCGGGTTCCTACAATGAGCAGTTCTTC	CASSLDAGSYNEQFF
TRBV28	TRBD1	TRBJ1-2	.	TGTGCCAGCAGTTTACCCGGGACAGGGGGGCTTGGAGGCTACACCTTC	CASSLPGTGGLGGYTF
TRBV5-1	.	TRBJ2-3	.	TGCGCCAGCAGCTTGTTCTTCCCAGATACGCAGTATTTT	CASSLFFPDTQYF
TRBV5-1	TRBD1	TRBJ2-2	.	TGCGCCAGCAGCCCGGGACAGGGGTACGGGGAGCTGTTTTTT	CASSPGQGYGELFF
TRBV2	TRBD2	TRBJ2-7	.	TGTGCCAGCAGTGGGACTAGCGGGTTCTACGAGCAGTACTTC	CASSGTSGFYEQYF
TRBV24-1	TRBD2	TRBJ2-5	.	TGTGCCACCAGTGATTGGACTAGTGAGGAGACCCAGTACTTC	CATSDWTSEETQYF
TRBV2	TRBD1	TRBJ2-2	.	TGTGCCAGCAATTCAGGGGGTACCACCGGGGAGCTGTTTTTT	CASNSGGTTGELFF
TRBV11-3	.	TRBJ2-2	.	TGTGCCAGCAGCTTAGATTCAGTCACCGGGGAGCTGTTTTTT	CASSLDSVTGELFF
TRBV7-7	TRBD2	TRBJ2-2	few	TGTGCTAGCAGCTTAGCCGGGAGGGCCAACACCGGGGAGCTGTTTTTT	CASSLAGRANTGELFF
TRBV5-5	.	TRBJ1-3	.	TGTGCCAGCAGCTTGGTTATGGGGCACTCTGGAAACACCATATATTTT	CASSLVMGHSGNTIYF
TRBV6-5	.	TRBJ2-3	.	TGTGCCAGCAGCGACTTCACAGATACGCAGTATTTT	CASSDFTDTQYF
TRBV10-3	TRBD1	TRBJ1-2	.	TGTGCCATCACCTCCGGGACAGGGGGCTTCAAGTCAGCTAACTATGGCTACACCTTC	CAITSGTGGFKSANYGYTF
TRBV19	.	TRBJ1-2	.	TGTGCCAGTAGTAGCCCGCGGGGGGCGGGTGGCTACACCTTC	CASSSPRGAGGYTF
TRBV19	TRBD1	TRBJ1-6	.	TGTGCCAGCCGCGACAGGGGCTATGGAAATTCACCCCTCCACTTT	CASRDRGYGNSPLHF
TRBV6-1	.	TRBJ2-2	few	TGTGCCAGCAGTGACGGTACCGGGGAGCTGTTTTTT	CASSDGTGELFF
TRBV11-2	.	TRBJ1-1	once	TGTGCCAGCAGCTTAGATCTAATCTCTCCGGGGGCTGAAGCTTTCTTT	CASSLDLISPGAEAFF
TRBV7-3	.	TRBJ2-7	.	TGTGCCAGCAGCTCAACGCGGGCCCACGAGCAGTACTTC	CASSSTRAHEQYF
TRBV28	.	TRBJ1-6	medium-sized	TGTGCCAGCAGTTTAAGGTCGCCCTCCCGGGGGAATTCACCCCTCCACTTT	CASSLRSPSRGNSPLHF
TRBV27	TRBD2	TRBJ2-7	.	TGTGCCAGCACCCCCGGACTAGCGCTACGTCATTACGAGCAGTACTTC	CASTPGLALRHYEQYF
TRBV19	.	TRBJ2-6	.	TGTGCCAGCACTGAGTCTGGGGCCAACGTCCTGACTTTC	CASTESGANVLTF
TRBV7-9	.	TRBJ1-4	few	TGTGCCAGCAGCTTCCCCGCAGGGAGGAGAAATGAAAAACTGTTTTTT	CASSFPAGRRNEKLFF
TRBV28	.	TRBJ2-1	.	TGTGCCAGCAGTTCACCAGGGGTGGGGCGAAACTCCTACAATGAGCAGTTCTTC	CASSSPGVGRNSYNEQFF
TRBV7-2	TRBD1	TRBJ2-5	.	TGTGCCAGCAGTTATGCCGGGACAGGGGTGAGGGAGACCCAGTACTTC	CASSYAGTGVRETQYF
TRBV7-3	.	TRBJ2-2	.	TGTGCCAGCAGCTTACAAGCCTCGAACACCGGGGAGCTGTTTTTT	CASSLQASNTGELFF
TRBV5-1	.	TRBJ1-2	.	TGCGCCAGCAGCTTGGCGACAGACGGCTACACCTTC	CASSLATDGYTF
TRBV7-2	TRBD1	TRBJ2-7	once	TGTGCCAGCAGCAGGGACAGGGTCTCCGAGCAGTACTTC	CASSRDRVSEQYF
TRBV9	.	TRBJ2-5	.	TGTGCCAGCGCCAAGGGGGTAGCGACGCACCAAGAGACCCAGTACTTC	CASAKGVATHQETQYF
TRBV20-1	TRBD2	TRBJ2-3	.	TGCAGTGCTAGTGGTGGGACTAGCGGGAGGCCAGACACAGATACGCAGTATTTT	CSASGGTSGRPDTDTQYF
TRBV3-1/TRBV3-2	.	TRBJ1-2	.	TGTGCCAGCAGCCAAGCTTCCCCTACGGGTGGCTACACCTTC	CASSQASPTGGYTF
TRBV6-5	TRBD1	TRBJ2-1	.	TGTGCCAGCGGGACAGCTCTCCTCTACAATGAGCAGTTCTTC	CASGTALLYNEQFF
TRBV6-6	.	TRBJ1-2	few	TGTGCCAGCAGTCTCGACTATGGCTACACCTTC	CASSLDYGYTF
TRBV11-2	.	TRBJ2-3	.	TGTGCCAGCAGCTTATTAGGGGGAAAGAGCACAGATACGCAGTATTTT	CASSLLGGKSTDTQYF
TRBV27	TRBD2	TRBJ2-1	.	TGTGCCAGCAGTTTATCTGCGGGAGGGCATAGGTCCAATGAGCAGTTCTTC	CASSLSAGGHRSNEQFF
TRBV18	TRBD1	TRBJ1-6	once	TGTGCCAGCTCCCCGACCGATACAGGGGTCACCCCCCTCCACTTT	CASSPTDTGVTPLHF
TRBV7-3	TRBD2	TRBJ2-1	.	TGTGCCAGCAGCTTACAAGTACTAGCGGGAGTCAATGAGCAGTTCTTC	CASSLQVLAGVNEQFF
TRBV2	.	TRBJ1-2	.	TGTGCCAGCAGCTGGAGAACTAACTATGGCTACACCTTC	CASSWRTNYGYTF
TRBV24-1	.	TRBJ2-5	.	TGTGCCACCTCTGGACAGTTCGATAGGGAGACCCAGTACTTC	CATSGQFDRETQYF
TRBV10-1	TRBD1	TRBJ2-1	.	TGCGCCAGCAGCCAGAGGGACAGCAATGAGCAGTTCTTC	CASSQRDSNEQFF
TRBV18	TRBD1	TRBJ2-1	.	TGTGCCAGCTCACCACCGGGACAGGGGGCTGATGAGCAGTTCTTC	CASSPPGQGADEQFF
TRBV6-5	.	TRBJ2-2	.	TGTGCCAGCAGGGTACAGGGTGCCACCGGGGAGCTGTTTTTT	CASRVQGATGELFF
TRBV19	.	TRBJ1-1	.	TGTGCCAGTAGTATCTTCGGTATGAACACTGAAGCTTTCTTT	CASSIFGMNTEAFF
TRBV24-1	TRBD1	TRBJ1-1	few	TGTGCCACCCAAAGACAGGGGAACACTGAAGCTTTCTTT	CATQRQGNTEAFF
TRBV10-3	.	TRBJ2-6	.	TGTGCCAGCGCGGGTAGCGGGGCCAACGTCCTGACTTTC	CASAGSGANVLTF